The 27 T cell receptor beta chains below all came from one sample that was sequenced in a study of cytomegalovirus exposure and HLA in healthy donors. Use of 60 Vbeta and 13 Jbeta primers characterized the PCR. Here immunoSEQ multiplex PCR was the method, and the copy in TCRdb shows in-frame clones only, minus some. The sample contains fewer than 85,000 clones, roughly 79% of which appear only once. Input material: PBMCs. These receptors came from a male donor in good health and CMV-seropositive.

This sequence joins TRBV10-3 and TRBJ2-6; tentative D call: TRBD1 (5 bases). Trimming removed 3 bases at V and 0 bases at J, with 15 bases between. The germline gives CDR1 ENHRY, CDR2 SYGVKD. There are 18 residues in the CDR3. CDR3 in DNA: TGTGCCATCAGTGACCCGACAGAGGCCAACTCTGGGGCCAACGTCCTGACTTTC. Protein sequence: CAISDPTEANSGANVLTF.

The rearrangement links TRBV5-6 to TRBJ2-4, with 7 bases identical to TRBD1. The V and J ends lost 3 bases and 7 bases, in that order; junction bases with no gene match: 4. Germline CDR1 reads SGHDT; CDR2 reads YYEEEE. This CDR3 is built from 13 residues. DNA of the CDR3: TGTGCCAGCAGCTGGGGGACAGCCAACATTCAGTACTTC. Its protein product is CASSWGTANIQYF.

V usage is TRBV19 and J usage is TRBJ1-1, with a tentative D call TRBD1 (5 bases). The V and J ends lost 10 bases and 7 bases respectively, with 19 bases between them. This CDR3 region has 13 residues. In germline, CDR1 is LNHDA, CDR2 SQIVND (reference sequence). CDR3 in DNA: TGTGCCACCAACAGGAGAGAAGGGCGTGAAGCTTTCTTT. It is translated as CATNRREGREAFF.

V is TRBV5-1 and J is TRBJ1-4; D unclear. The CDR3 consists of 14 residues. Per germline, CDR1 SGHRS and CDR2 YFSETQ. The V gene lost 4 bases and the J gene lost 4 bases, with 11 bases spanning the gap. The CDR3 loop reads CASSTGRGNEKLFF. The CDR3 DNA follows: TGCGCCAGCAGCACCGGACGGGGTAATGAAAAACTGTTTTTT.

DNA of the CDR3: TGTGCCAGCAGTTTATTGGTCGTGACAGCCTACGAGCAGTACTTC. Protein: CASSLLVVTAYEQYF. The J gene is TRBJ2-7, the V gene TRBV28; tentatively, D is TRBD1 (5 bases). In germline, CDR1 is MDHEN, CDR2 SYDVKM. Trimming removed 1 base at V and 2 bases at J, with 12 bases between. This CDR3 spans 15 amino acids.

The CDR3 sequence is CASSLGGGGDTQYF. The CDR3 DNA sequence: TGTGCCAGCAGCTTAGGAGGGGGGGGAGATACGCAGTATTTT. The chain couples TRBV11-3 to TRBJ2-3; weak D call: TRBD2 (7 bases). CDR1 and CDR2 from the germline V gene are SGHNT and YENEEA. The V end lost 1 base, the J end lost 5 bases, and 10 bases lay between the germline ends. The CDR3 has 14 amino acids.

The chain carries TRBV27 and TRBJ2-1; the match to TRBD1 covers 8 bases. Germline lookup yields CDR1 MNHEY and CDR2 SMNVEV (reference sequence). The CDR3 sequence is 17 residues long. Trimming removed 0 bases from V and 0 bases from J; junction bases left unmatched: 4. The CDR3 reads CASSLSPTGVSYNEQFF. CDR3 DNA: TGTGCCAGCAGTTTATCACCGACAGGGGTCTCCTACAATGAGCAGTTCTTC.

The J gene is TRBJ2-5, the V gene TRBV6-5; weak D call: TRBD2 (6 bases). Germline V lookup: CDR1 MNHEY, CDR2 SVGAGI. The CDR3 totals 15 residues. Trimming removed 4 bases at V and 2 bases at J, with 14 bases between. The CDR3 loop is CASSLSGAGQETQYF. In DNA, the CDR3 is TGTGCCAGCAGTTTGAGTGGGGCGGGGCAAGAGACCCAGTACTTC.

The chain employs TRBV28 and TRBJ1-1, with D possibly matching TRBD1 (6 bases). The germline CDR1 and CDR2 sequences are MDHEN and SYDVKM. The CDR3 runs to 13 residues. V was pared by 6 bases and J by 5 bases, with 13 bases between. The chain's CDR3 is CASSSFGTTEAFF. In DNA form, the CDR3 reads TGTGCCAGCAGCTCCTTCGGGACAACTGAAGCTTTCTTT.

V gene TRBV5-1 combines with J gene TRBJ2-3; D is possibly TRBD2 (6 bases). The V gene's germline CDR1 is SGHRS and CDR2 YFSETQ. The length of the CDR3 is 15 residues. The V end lost 2 bases, the J end lost 2 bases, and 12 bases lay between the germline ends. The CDR3 bases are TGCGCCAGCAGCTTCGAAACGGGGGACACAGATACGCAGTATTTT. Protein product: CASSFETGDTDTQYF. Drawing the rest from reference TRBV5-1 and TRBJ2-3, the complete variable domain is KAGVTQTPRYLIKTRGQQVTLSCSPISGHRSVSWYQQTPGQGLQFLFEYFSETQRNKGNFPGRFSGRQFSNSRSEMNVSTLELGDSALYLCASSFETGDTDTQYFGPGTRLTVL.

The CDR3 nucleotides read TGTGCCAGTAGTATCGGCACAGATACGCAGTATTTT. Protein: CASSIGTDTQYF. The gene calls are TRBV19 and TRBJ2-3; unclear D gene. Germline V gives CDR1 LNHDA, CDR2 SQIVND (reference sequence). The length of the CDR3 is 12 residues. Trimming stripped 3 bases from V and 1 base from J, with 2 bases between.

The CDR3 spells CAISESGGLGTEAFF. CDR3 nucleotide sequence: TGTGCCATCAGTGAGTCTGGAGGGTTAGGCACTGAAGCTTTCTTT. This chain uses TRBV10-3 with TRBJ1-1; D ambiguous. V was cut by 0 bases and J by 4 bases, with 12 bases left in between. Germline CDR1 is ENHRY and CDR2 is SYGVKD. The CDR3 has 15 residues.

This clone was seen a handful of times. V gene TRBV7-9 combines with J gene TRBJ1-1; possibly TRBD1 for D (5 bases). Per the germline V gene, CDR1 is SEHNR and CDR2 is FQNEAQ (reference sequence). The ends were cut back, 0 bases at V and 0 bases at J, with 11 bases in the middle. This CDR3 region has 16 residues. The CDR3 nucleotides read TGTGCCAGCAGCTTAGCGGGGCCCCCTATGAACACTGAAGCTTTCTTT. Amino acids: CASSLAGPPMNTEAFF.

V and J are TRBV10-3 and TRBJ2-3, with 14 nucleotides matching TRBD2. CDR3 size: 16 residues. Germline loops: CDR1 ENHRY, CDR2 SYGVKD. V shed 6 bases, J shed 2 bases, and the junction held 4 bases outside the gene matches. CDR3 nucleotide sequence: TGTGCCATCAGCGGACTAGCGGGGGGTAACACAGATACGCAGTATTTT. It specifies CAISGLAGGNTDTQYF.

The chain has TRBV28 and TRBJ2-5, with 7 positions matching TRBD2. The germline gives CDR1 MDHEN, CDR2 SYDVKM. This CDR3 contains 14 residues. The V gene end was trimmed by 8 bases and the J gene end by 0 bases; junction bases not matched to a gene: 6. CDR3 amino acids: CASHSGSYQETQYF. The DNA for the CDR3 is TGTGCCAGCCATAGCGGGTCTTACCAAGAGACCCAGTACTTC.

The chain is built from TRBV4-2 and TRBJ2-7; the D is unclear. Germline CDR1 and CDR2: LGHNA and YNFKEQ. CDR3 length equals 16 residues. Trimming removed 0 bases at V and 0 bases at J, with 12 bases between. This chain's CDR3 is CASSQEAPRSSYEQYF. CDR3 coding DNA: TGTGCCAGCAGCCAAGAAGCCCCAAGGAGCTCCTACGAGCAGTACTTC.

In this sample, this clone turned up a few times. The chain carries TRBV6-5 and TRBJ2-1; the match to TRBD2 covers 8 bases. Looked up from germline, CDR1 is MNHEY and CDR2 is SVGAGI. This CDR3 region has 14 residues. V was clipped by 7 bases and J by 6 bases; unmatched bases: 8. The CDR3 DNA reads as TGTGCCAGCACCGATGGGCTAGCGGGCAATGAGCAGTTCTTC. Its translation: CASTDGLAGNEQFF.

This clone occurred a few times. V is TRBV10-3 and J is TRBJ2-7, with D uncertain. Looked up from germline, CDR1 is ENHRY and CDR2 is SYGVKD. Deletions cut 6 bases from V and 7 bases from J, with 13 bases between. This CDR3 contains 12 residues. CDR3 loop: CAISLLATEQYF. CDR3 in DNA: TGTGCCATCAGCCTTTTGGCAACGGAGCAGTACTTC.

The chain links TRBV6-5 to TRBJ1-5; D gene ambiguous. Trimming pared 0 bases from V and 4 bases from J, leaving 7 bases between. Per the germline V gene, CDR1 is MNHEY and CDR2 is SVGAGI. This CDR3 is built from 14 residues. The CDR3 region is CASSYSIQNQPQHF. CDR3 in DNA: TGTGCCAGCAGTTACTCGATACAGAATCAGCCCCAGCATTTT.

This clone was detected only a few times. This chain connects TRBV5-8 to TRBJ1-1; the D gene is possibly TRBD1 (6 bases). Trimming removed 2 bases from V and 2 bases from J, with 13 bases in between. The CDR3 spans 15 residues. Germline assignment: CDR1 SGHTS and CDR2 YDEGEE. CDR3 nucleotide sequence: TGTGCCAGCAGCTTACGTACAGGGCCTAACACTGAAGCTTTCTTT. Translation gives CASSLRTGPNTEAFF.

In nucleotides, the CDR3 is TGTGCCAGCACCCAAGGGACAGGGAACACCGGGGAGCTGTTTTTT. Translated, it gives CASTQGTGNTGELFF. The gene calls are TRBV7-9 and TRBJ2-2; 8 nucleotides agree with TRBD1. The CDR3 runs 15 residues. The V and J ends lost 7 bases and 1 base, in that order; junction bases with no gene match: 5. The germline gives CDR1 SEHNR, CDR2 FQNEAQ (reference sequence).

This clone appeared a few times. The gene calls are TRBV18 and TRBJ2-3; 13 bases agree with TRBD2. Trimming cost V 6 bases and J 1 base; bases outside gene matches: 4. Germline assignment: CDR1 KGHSH and CDR2 LQKENI. The CDR3 is 16 amino acids. The CDR3 region is CASSFGLAGGTDTQYF. CDR3 in DNA: TGTGCCAGCTCCTTCGGACTAGCGGGGGGCACAGATACGCAGTATTTT.

The chain is built from TRBV6-1 and TRBJ2-7; 11 positions match TRBD1. The CDR3 consists of 14 residues. Unmatched junction bases numbered 6, after V lost 6 bases and J lost 5 bases. The germline gives CDR1 MNHNS, CDR2 SASEGT. For the CDR3, the DNA is TGTGCCAGCAGGACGGACAGGGGGCTAAACGAGCAGTACTTC. Translation gives CASRTDRGLNEQYF.

V is TRBV7-9 and J is TRBJ1-5; possibly TRBD1 for D (5 bases). CDR3 length equals 15 residues. Trimming took 3 bases from V and 0 from J, leaving 9 bases between them. In germline, CDR1 is SEHNR, CDR2 FQNEAQ (reference sequence). This CDR3 reads CASSLDINSNQPQHF. DNA of the CDR3: TGTGCCAGCAGCTTGGACATCAATAGCAATCAGCCCCAGCATTTT.

The chain recombines TRBV28 with TRBJ2-1, with a weak D call TRBD2 (6 bases). The V and J ends lost 3 bases and 0 bases respectively, with 15 bases between them. Germline V CDR1 and CDR2: MDHEN, SYDVKM. This CDR3 comprises 17 residues. The CDR3 coding sequence is TGTGCCAGCAGTTTTCCTAGCGCTTCGAGCTCCTACAATGAGCAGTTCTTC. Its protein is CASSFPSASSSYNEQFF.

The J gene is TRBJ2-3, the V gene TRBV10-3; 14 bases are shared with TRBD2. The CDR3 consists of 15 residues. Trimming removed 7 bases from V and 5 bases from J; junction bases left unmatched: 5. Germline V CDR1 and CDR2: ENHRY, SYGVKD. The CDR3 coding sequence is TGTGCCATCAAGGGGACTAGCGGGAGAGGAGATACGCAGTATTTT. It is translated as CAIKGTSGRGDTQYF.

This chain's CDR3 is CASSLVAGVRLNSYNEQFF. CDR3 in DNA: TGTGCCAGCAGCTTGGTTGCCGGGGTCCGACTCAATTCCTACAATGAGCAGTTCTTC. The V call is TRBV5-8, the J call TRBJ2-1, with D perhaps matching TRBD2 (5 bases). CDR1 and CDR2 from the germline V gene are SGHTS and YDEGEE. The CDR3 runs 19 residues. V was trimmed by 0 bases and J by 1 base, leaving 20 bases between them.